One sample yielded the 19 T cell receptor beta chains listed below, sequenced in a study of T cell changes during pregnancy in multiple sclerosis (dated by TCRdb to between 2018 and 2021). The method behind the library was the immunoSEQ multiplex PCR assay. TCRdb limited this immuneACCESS table to in-frame rearrangements with V and J called. A share of clones is missing; checked studies link under half to unresolved V genes, and the rest is unexplained. Here the sample has approximately 83,000 clones; around 92% occur a single time. 2% to 2.5% of the sample is in the top ten clones. The sequencing used peripheral blood, collected in the third trimester of pregnancy. These receptor sequences come from a female donor with multiple sclerosis, enrolled in a pregnancy study.

The chain employs TRBV25-1 and TRBJ2-3; TRBD2 agrees at 7 bases. Trimming took 6 bases from V and 3 from J; bases not matched to a gene: 18. From germline, CDR1 is MGHDK and CDR2 SYGVNS. CDR3 length: 18 amino acids. CDR3 sequence: CASSGFGTIRRGTDTQYF. DNA for the CDR3: TGTGCCAGCAGCGGCTTCGGGACTATCCGCCGAGGGACAGATACGCAGTATTTT.

This chain's CDR3 is CASNRRQSSYNEQFF. The CDR3 DNA is TGTGCCAGCAACCGAAGACAGAGCTCCTACAATGAGCAGTTCTTC. The chain combines TRBV2 with TRBJ2-1; TRBD1 might be the D (5 bases). The germline V gene encodes CDR1 SNHLY and CDR2 FYNNEI. The CDR3 spans 15 residues. Trimming pared 7 bases from V and 0 bases from J, leaving 13 bases between.

V and J are TRBV28 and TRBJ2-7, with TRBD1 matching 11 bases. The CDR3 is made up of 14 amino acids. Germline trimming cut 6 bases from V and 6 bases from J; bases unmatched to any gene: 7. The V gene's germline CDR1 is MDHEN and CDR2 SYDVKM. The CDR3 nucleotides read TGTGCCAGCAGGAGGACAGGGGGCGGTGGCGAGCAGTACTTC. This translates into CASRRTGGGGEQYF. The full variable domain, its missing parts supplied by reference TRBV28 and TRBJ2-7, is DVKVTQSSRYLVKRTGEKVFLECVQDMDHENMFWYRQDPGLGLRLIYFSYDVKMKEKGDIPEGYSVSREKKERFSLILESASTNQTSMYLCASRRTGGGGEQYFGPGTRLTVT.

The CDR3 loop is CASSRGTGDPYEQYF. As DNA, the CDR3 is TGTGCCAGCAGTAGAGGGACAGGAGACCCCTACGAGCAGTACTTC. The genes are TRBV6-5 and TRBJ2-7; 8 positions match TRBD1. Germline CDR1 and CDR2: MNHEY and SVGAGI. The V and J ends lost 5 bases and 2 bases, in that order; junction bases with no gene match: 8. The CDR3 is made up of 15 amino acids.

The J gene is TRBJ1-2, the V gene TRBV19; a weak D match, TRBD1 (5 bases). V lost 6 bases and J lost 0, with 17 bases in between. The germline V gene has CDR1 LNHDA and CDR2 SQIVND (reference sequence). This CDR3 is 16 amino acids long. The CDR3 DNA reads as TGTGCCAGTAGCCCAGTAGGGGCCAGAACTAACTATGGCTACACCTTC. The encoded protein is CASSPVGARTNYGYTF.

V usage is TRBV5-6 and J usage is TRBJ2-7; D perhaps matches TRBD1 (6 bases). Looked up from germline, CDR1 is SGHDT and CDR2 is YYEEEE. This CDR3 region has 13 residues. The V gene lost 3 bases and the J gene lost 5 bases, with 12 bases spanning the gap. CDR3 sequence reads: CASSSQGIHEQYF. The CDR3 bases are TGTGCCAGCAGCTCGCAGGGGATCCACGAGCAGTACTTC.

This clone has only a few counts. The V gene is TRBV9, the J gene TRBJ2-5; D is possibly TRBD2 (5 bases). Germline V gene data show CDR1 as SGDLS and CDR2 as YYNGEE. The CDR3 is 15 amino acids. The V and J ends lost 0 bases and 1 base respectively, with 10 bases between them. CDR3 residues: CASSVGGASQETQYF. The CDR3 coding sequence is TGTGCCAGCAGCGTAGGGGGAGCGAGCCAAGAGACCCAGTACTTC.

The chain recombines TRBV7-9 with TRBJ1-1; weak D call: TRBD1 (5 bases). V was pared by 1 base and J by 6 bases, with 12 bases between. The CDR3 sequence is 14 residues long. Germline V gene sequence: CDR1 SEHNR, CDR2 FQNEAQ (reference sequence). CDR3 in DNA: TGTGCCAGCAGCTTAGGTTGGACATTGTCTGAAGCTTTCTTT. The encoded protein is CASSLGWTLSEAFF. Full variable domain (remainder filled in from reference TRBV7-9 and TRBJ1-1): DTGVSQNPRHKITKRGQNVTFRCDPISEHNRLYWYRQTLGQGPEFLTYFQNEAQLEKSRLLSDRFSAERPKGSFSTLEIQRTEQGDSAMYLCASSLGWTLSEAFFGQGTRLTVV.

The chain couples TRBV5-4 to TRBJ2-5, with 10 bases matching TRBD2. Losses at the gene ends were 4 bases for V and 3 bases for J; bases not matched to a gene: 3. This CDR3 spans 14 amino acids. CDR1 SGHNT and CDR2 YYREEE come from the germline V gene (reference sequence). The CDR3, as DNA: TGTGCCAGCAGCGCCCTAGCGGGAGAAGAGACCCAGTACTTC. It yields the protein CASSALAGEETQYF.

J is TRBJ2-5 and V is TRBV5-6, with 9 bases lining up with TRBD2. Trimming cost V 1 base and J 0 bases; bases outside gene matches: 4. The CDR3 has 16 amino acids. Germline V lookup: CDR1 SGHDT, CDR2 YYEEEE. CDR3 bases: TGTGCCAGCAGCTTGATGAGACTAGCGGACCAAGAGACCCAGTACTTC. This codes for CASSLMRLADQETQYF.

This clone was observed a single time. This rearrangement joins TRBV5-1 to TRBJ2-1, with 7 bases fitting TRBD2. The CDR3 spans 18 residues. Trimming took 4 bases from V and 0 from J; bases not matched to a gene: 13. Germline lookup yields CDR1 SGHRS and CDR2 YFSETQ. CDR3 nucleotide sequence: TGCGCCAGCAGCGCCAGGCGGGCTAGCGGTCTCTCCTACAATGAGCAGTTCTTC. It encodes CASSARRASGLSYNEQFF.

This chain uses TRBV9 with TRBJ2-7, with TRBD2 identical over 8 bases. The J segment lost 3 bases and the V segment lost 4 bases, leaving 9 bases of the junction unmatched. CDR1 is SGDLS and CDR2 is YYNGEE in the germline V gene. The CDR3 totals 15 residues. The CDR3 spells CASSTRSSGIYEQYF. CDR3 coding DNA: TGTGCCAGCAGCACCCGGAGTAGCGGGATCTACGAGCAGTACTTC. The full variable domain, in which reference TRBV9 and TRBJ2-7 provide the parts outside the CDR3, is DSGVTQTPKHLITATGQRVTLRCSPRSGDLSVYWYQQSLDQGLQFLIQYYNGEERAKGNILERFSAQQFPDLHSELNLSSLELGDSALYFCASSTRSSGIYEQYFGPGTRLTVT.

The genes are TRBV27 and TRBJ2-1; 10 nucleotides agree with TRBD1. Germline loops: CDR1 MNHEY, CDR2 SMNVEV (reference sequence). The V and J ends lost 4 bases and 4 bases, in that order; junction bases with no gene match: 4. The CDR3 covers 15 residues. The CDR3 coding sequence is TGTGCCAGCAGTTGGGACAGGGGAGGGTACAATGAGCAGTTCTTC. As protein: CASSWDRGGYNEQFF.

This clone came up once. This chain connects TRBV11-3 to TRBJ2-5; unclear D gene. V dropped 0 bases and J dropped 0 bases, with 2 bases sitting between them. Looked up from germline, CDR1 is SGHNT and CDR2 is YENEEA. The CDR3 spans 13 residues. The CDR3 is CASSLDDQETQYF. The DNA of the CDR3 is TGTGCCAGCAGCTTAGACGACCAAGAGACCCAGTACTTC.

This sequence joins TRBV9 and TRBJ1-1, with D maybe TRBD1 (5 bases). Trimming shortened V by 0 bases and J by 0 bases, and 15 bases separated the two germline ends. The CDR3 totals 17 residues. Germline values: CDR1 SGDLS, CDR2 YYNGEE. The CDR3 region is CASSVVGLMGMNTEAFF. The CDR3 DNA sequence: TGTGCCAGCAGCGTAGTGGGGCTGATGGGGATGAACACTGAAGCTTTCTTT. The full variable domain, completed using reference TRBV9 and TRBJ1-1, is DSGVTQTPKHLITATGQRVTLRCSPRSGDLSVYWYQQSLDQGLQFLIQYYNGEERAKGNILERFSAQQFPDLHSELNLSSLELGDSALYFCASSVVGLMGMNTEAFFGQGTRLTVV.

The gene calls are TRBV5-4 and TRBJ2-2, with a weak D call TRBD2 (6 bases). Per germline, CDR1 SGHNT and CDR2 YYREEE (reference sequence). There are 16 residues in the CDR3. V was pared by 0 bases and J by 0 bases, with 9 bases between. CDR3 coding DNA: TGTGCCAGCAGCTTGGAAGGGAGGCCGAACACCGGGGAGCTGTTTTTT. Its translation: CASSLEGRPNTGELFF.

The CDR3 reads CASSSEDTIYF. DNA for the CDR3: TGTGCCAGCAGTTCGGAGGACACCATATATTTT. This chain links TRBV7-6 with TRBJ1-3; D uncertain. This CDR3 is 11 amino acids long. Germline CDR1 SGHVS, CDR2 FNYEAQ. Trimming pared 6 bases from V and 8 bases from J, leaving 8 bases between. The whole variable domain, remainder taken from reference TRBV7-6 and TRBJ1-3, is GAGVSQSPRYKVTKRGQDVALRCDPISGHVSLYWYRQALGQGPEFLTYFNYEAQQDKSGLPNDRFSAERPEGSISTLTIQRTEQRDSAMYRCASSSEDTIYFGEGSWLTVV.

The chain has TRBV15 and TRBJ2-7; possible D gene TRBD2, 6 bases. Trimming cost V 3 bases and J 2 bases, with 14 bases left between them. Germline V CDR1 and CDR2: LNHNV, YYDKDF (reference sequence). The CDR3 covers 15 residues. CDR3 loop: CATSRGRLVAYEQYF. In DNA form, the CDR3 reads TGTGCCACCAGCAGGGGGAGGCTAGTCGCCTACGAGCAGTACTTC.

In its sample, this clone was seen once. V gene TRBV4-1 combines with J gene TRBJ2-7; possible D gene TRBD1, 5 bases. V was trimmed by 2 bases and J by 3 bases, leaving 14 bases between them. Looked up from germline, CDR1 is MGHRA and CDR2 is YSYEKL. CDR3 length: 15 amino acids. The CDR3 region is CASSQSPTAYYEQYF. The CDR3 nucleotides read TGCGCCAGCAGCCAATCGCCGACAGCCTACTACGAGCAGTACTTC.